This T cell receptor beta chain stems from a study of T cell repertoires in cytomegalovirus infection. Study at large: From public TCR beta signatures came an indication of both CMV infection and matching HLA type. Study results and caveats: Ex vivo responses were dominated by HLA-C-restricted CMV-specific TCR beta clonotypes. Summed frequency of shared TCR beta families picked out CMV carriers who also had the relevant HLA.

The CDR3 is 16 residues long. V shed 1 base and J shed 5 bases, with 14 bases lying between them. CDR1 and CDR2 (germline): SGHVS, FNYEAQ. TCRdb reanalysed the reads using MiXCR and keeps one entry per CDR3 protein. The table includes over 100,000 distinct CDR3 sequences, roughly a tenth detected once. This clonotype was seen many times. Its antigen remains unidentified. Sequenced input: PBMCs, sequenced either directly or after in vitro stimulation (not recorded which). The sequence came from a human donor in good health (CMV status not recorded). Some clones in this sample may be carry-over from other donors' samples. The chain has TRBV7-6 and TRBJ2-2; TRBD2 might be the D (6 bases). The CDR3 sequence is CASSLGGRRGTGELFF. CDR3 nucleotide sequence: TGTGCCAGCAGCTTAGGAGGGAGGCGTGGGACCGGGGAGCTGTTTTTT.